Sequencing of this TCR beta chain was carried out in a study of T cells in Graves' hyperthyroidism and ophthalmopathy. Researchers amplified the TCR beta CDR3 regions from RNA transcripts. Carried out on the TCR CDR3, a first-round RT-PCR used the HTBI primer set. TCRdb re-called the multiplex PCR reads through MiXCR, storing one row per CDR3 protein. Among 450,000 to 600,000 distinct CDR3 sequences listed, less than 15% were seen once. In this sample, this clonotype turned up a few times. Lactation, pregnancy, other autoimmune disease or uncontrolled infection excluded patients. Diagnoses used clinical symptoms, serum thyroxine and TRAb, thyroid ultrasound and orbital computed tomography. The authors took PBMCs from roughly 9.5 ml fresh peripheral blood. V lost 1 base and J 4 bases, leaving 11 bases between the germline ends. The CDR3 extends over 15 amino acids. The germline V gene encodes CDR1 SEHNR and CDR2 FQNEAQ (reference sequence).

The chain is built from TRBV7-9 and TRBJ1-5; D is perhaps TRBD1 (5 bases). This TCR came from a woman aged 35 to 49 with Graves' hyperthyroidism. The sample consisted of blood. The CDR3 here is CASSLGAGENQPQHF. CDR3 in DNA: TGTGCCAGCAGCTTAGGCGCGGGGGAAAATCAGCCCCAGCATTTT.